The rows below give T cell receptor beta chains drawn from one sample of a study of T cells in Graves' hyperthyroidism and ophthalmopathy. TCRdb processed the multiplex PCR reads anew with MiXCR; each CDR3 protein has one entry. The top ten clones hold approximately 14% of a sample with a few hundred thousand distinct CDR3 sequences, 12% to 15% of them seen once. The material sequenced was blood. These receptors were collected from a woman aged 40 to 49 with Graves' hyperthyroidism. CDR3s include the opening cysteine and the closing phenylalanine or tryptophan. The order of the fields is CDR3 protein, V gene, J gene.

CDR3aa: CASSLAFRGNEQFF
v_gene: TRBV30
j_gene: TRBJ2-1

CDR3aa: CASSSRQASHQPQHF
v_gene: TRBV12-3/TRBV12-4
j_gene: TRBJ1-5

CDR3aa: CASSAGRFENTEAFF
v_gene: TRBV6-1
j_gene: TRBJ1-1

CDR3aa: CSAGGSTKDNEQFF
v_gene: TRBV7-9
j_gene: TRBJ2-1

CDR3aa: CASRRSVRDRGQETQYF
v_gene: TRBV28
j_gene: TRBJ2-5

CDR3aa: CASSEGTSGADTQYF
v_gene: TRBV6-4
j_gene: TRBJ2-3

CDR3aa: CASSLSGQSNQPQHF
v_gene: TRBV5-8
j_gene: TRBJ1-5

CDR3aa: CASSQAGRAAFF
v_gene: TRBV3-1
j_gene: TRBJ1-1

CDR3aa: CASSQDAVFPFKETQYF
v_gene: TRBV4-1
j_gene: TRBJ2-5

CDR3aa: CASSLDHTGELFF
v_gene: TRBV11-3
j_gene: TRBJ2-2

CDR3aa: CSARTGDQPQHF
v_gene: TRBV20-1
j_gene: TRBJ1-5

CDR3aa: CASSFQEAEPYNEQFF
v_gene: TRBV7-9
j_gene: TRBJ2-1

CDR3aa: CASSRARETQYF
v_gene: TRBV7-2
j_gene: TRBJ2-5

CDR3aa: CASSPPRLSYEQYF
v_gene: TRBV28
j_gene: TRBJ2-7

CDR3aa: CASSSGTGLGSYEQYF
v_gene: TRBV12-3/TRBV12-4
j_gene: TRBJ2-7

CDR3aa: CSVEKAGVYEQYF
v_gene: TRBV29-1
j_gene: TRBJ2-7

CDR3aa: CASSQDVNLSTLHF
v_gene: TRBV3-1
j_gene: TRBJ1-6

CDR3aa: CASSLVPLIDEKLFF
v_gene: TRBV2
j_gene: TRBJ1-4

CDR3aa: CASSVLRHNEQFF
v_gene: TRBV12-3/TRBV12-4
j_gene: TRBJ2-1

CDR3aa: CASPPGASGRTYNEQFF
v_gene: TRBV27
j_gene: TRBJ2-1

CDR3aa: CAWSKDGLGGYTF
v_gene: TRBV30
j_gene: TRBJ1-2

CDR3aa: CASSLHHGGGSGSSYEQYF
v_gene: TRBV7-9
j_gene: TRBJ2-7

CDR3aa: CSARVAGGLEGEQYF
v_gene: TRBV20-1
j_gene: TRBJ2-7

CDR3aa: CASSSGDRGRKRNTEAFF
v_gene: TRBV13
j_gene: TRBJ1-1

CDR3aa: CSVGTNEALSTDTQYF
v_gene: TRBV29-1
j_gene: TRBJ2-3

CDR3aa: CASKEDRNPPLHF
v_gene: TRBV5-1
j_gene: TRBJ1-6

CDR3aa: CASRPGQGAFSYEQYF
v_gene: TRBV28
j_gene: TRBJ2-7

CDR3aa: CSATQTGGVYSNQPQHF
v_gene: TRBV20-1
j_gene: TRBJ1-5

CDR3aa: CASSPLTTALDNEQFF
v_gene: TRBV18
j_gene: TRBJ2-1

CDR3aa: CASSPPGGQDSGNTIYF
v_gene: TRBV18
j_gene: TRBJ1-3

CDR3aa: CASSFGEVGQPQHF
v_gene: TRBV5-1
j_gene: TRBJ1-5

CDR3aa: CSARDFGGLSATYNEQFF
v_gene: TRBV20-1
j_gene: TRBJ2-1

CDR3aa: CAWSTGRTDTQYF
v_gene: TRBV30
j_gene: TRBJ2-3

CDR3aa: CASSQTDTGELFF
v_gene: TRBV3-1
j_gene: TRBJ2-2

CDR3aa: CASSYVDTGELFF
v_gene: TRBV6-5
j_gene: TRBJ2-2

CDR3aa: CASRGTERDQPQHF
v_gene: TRBV19
j_gene: TRBJ1-5

CDR3aa: CASGPLAHTGELFF
v_gene: TRBV6-1
j_gene: TRBJ2-2

CDR3aa: CASSEVKGGPNTGELFF
v_gene: TRBV2
j_gene: TRBJ2-2

CDR3aa: CASRTRTGQPLNTEAFF
v_gene: TRBV6-1
j_gene: TRBJ1-1

CDR3aa: CASSITGPTYLNNQPQHF
v_gene: TRBV6-1
j_gene: TRBJ1-5

CDR3aa: CATSRAGGGGSYEQYF
v_gene: TRBV15
j_gene: TRBJ2-7

CDR3aa: CSARDSLGQYF
v_gene: TRBV20-1
j_gene: TRBJ2-7

CDR3aa: CASSNPTEAFF
v_gene: TRBV5-4
j_gene: TRBJ1-1

CDR3aa: CASSYSERAAEQYF
v_gene: TRBV6-5
j_gene: TRBJ2-7

CDR3aa: CASSPRVGETQYF
v_gene: TRBV28
j_gene: TRBJ2-5

CDR3aa: CASSSTGTGVNEQFF
v_gene: TRBV19
j_gene: TRBJ2-1